This is a list of T cell receptor beta chains from one sample in a study of blood T cell repertoires in COVID-19. Sequencing used immunoSEQ multiplex PCR; TCRdb keeps in-frame clones, though not all of them. In the table there are roughly 260,000 clones, around 87% of which are singletons. The source material was peripheral blood. The receptors here all came from a woman aged 45-59 years with acute or convalescent COVID-19. CDR3s include the opening cysteine and the closing phenylalanine or tryptophan. The order of the fields is clone size, J gene, V gene, CDR3 protein. Some rows have no size entry. The others give once, few or many, or a class for an expanded clone.

abundance: once
j_gene: TRBJ1-5
v_gene: TRBV2
CDR3aa: CASSVGQGNQPQHF

abundance: .
j_gene: TRBJ1-2
v_gene: TRBV3-1/TRBV3-2
CDR3aa: CASSLGHRGGGGYTF

abundance: .
j_gene: TRBJ2-1
v_gene: TRBV3-1/TRBV3-2
CDR3aa: CASSQETGREMYEQFF

abundance: few
j_gene: TRBJ1-4
v_gene: TRBV18
CDR3aa: CASSQRQEDEKLFF

abundance: few
j_gene: TRBJ1-2
v_gene: TRBV2
CDR3aa: CASSVITGGYTF

abundance: .
j_gene: TRBJ1-4
v_gene: TRBV7-2
CDR3aa: CASSLFSGTVEKLFF

abundance: .
j_gene: TRBJ1-5
v_gene: TRBV13
CDR3aa: CASSFFNQPQHF

abundance: .
j_gene: TRBJ1-2
v_gene: TRBV19
CDR3aa: CASSRSRGYYGYTF

abundance: few
j_gene: TRBJ2-2
v_gene: TRBV9
CDR3aa: CASSYREANTGELFF

abundance: .
j_gene: TRBJ1-1
v_gene: TRBV5-1
CDR3aa: CASSLAGATEAFF

abundance: .
j_gene: TRBJ1-5
v_gene: TRBV28
CDR3aa: CASSLAPAEWQPQHF

abundance: .
j_gene: TRBJ2-7
v_gene: TRBV4-1
CDR3aa: CASSQTYSASGSSYEQYF

abundance: .
j_gene: TRBJ1-1
v_gene: TRBV12-3/TRBV12-4
CDR3aa: CASIRQGITEAFF

abundance: .
j_gene: TRBJ2-1
v_gene: TRBV15
CDR3aa: CATSRDRQNEQFF

abundance: .
j_gene: TRBJ1-2
v_gene: TRBV27
CDR3aa: CASRTEAYGYTF

abundance: .
j_gene: TRBJ1-3
v_gene: TRBV5-1
CDR3aa: CASSSGQTSGNTIYF

abundance: .
j_gene: TRBJ2-7
v_gene: TRBV7-9
CDR3aa: CASSPGIYEQYF

abundance: .
j_gene: TRBJ1-4
v_gene: TRBV18
CDR3aa: CASSPGTGNEKLFF

abundance: .
j_gene: TRBJ1-1
v_gene: TRBV5-1
CDR3aa: CASSLSDPSGEAFF

abundance: .
j_gene: TRBJ1-3
v_gene: TRBV28
CDR3aa: CASSPQTVSGNTIYF

abundance: .
j_gene: TRBJ2-2
v_gene: TRBV3-1/TRBV3-2
CDR3aa: CASRFTGAGELFF

abundance: .
j_gene: TRBJ1-6
v_gene: TRBV7-2
CDR3aa: CASSQTRGRNSPLHF

abundance: .
j_gene: TRBJ2-3
v_gene: TRBV28
CDR3aa: CASSSPGLTDTQYF

abundance: .
j_gene: TRBJ2-1
v_gene: TRBV6-5
CDR3aa: CASRIDTMSYNEQFF

abundance: once
j_gene: TRBJ1-1
v_gene: TRBV19
CDR3aa: CASSIGEGRTEAFF

abundance: .
j_gene: TRBJ2-5
v_gene: TRBV19
CDR3aa: CATSQGAAETQYF

abundance: .
j_gene: TRBJ2-5
v_gene: TRBV9
CDR3aa: CASSVRGGRKQETQYF

abundance: .
j_gene: TRBJ1-1
v_gene: TRBV5-6
CDR3aa: CASSLFGIPEDSPNTEAFF

abundance: .
j_gene: TRBJ1-4
v_gene: TRBV28
CDR3aa: CASSVRGGNEKLFF

abundance: .
j_gene: TRBJ1-2
v_gene: TRBV28
CDR3aa: CASSPITGAWYGAYGYTF

abundance: .
j_gene: TRBJ2-1
v_gene: TRBV30
CDR3aa: CACRDRSNEQFF